This T cell receptor beta chain came from a study of blood T cell repertoires in COVID-19. CDR3 length: 16 residues. Germline CDR1 and CDR2: LNHNV and YYDKDF (reference sequence). Trimming shortened V by 1 base and J by 2 bases, and 12 bases separated the two germline ends. Using immunoSEQ multiplex PCR, the repertoire was profiled, and TCRdb retains in-frame clones only, with some absent. The sample shows some 380,000 clones, over 75% of them seen only once. Cohort placement rested on clinical history that participants reported themselves. Symptom resolution, clearance, or two negative PCRs marked donors in Cohort 3 as recovered.

The source of this sequence is a man younger than 40 who had recovered from COVID-19. The chain couples TRBV15 to TRBJ2-1; the D gene is possibly TRBD2 (6 bases). The sample comprised PBMCs or T cells enriched from blood (not recorded which). Here the CDR3 reads CATSRGGLGAYNEQFF. CDR3 DNA sequence: TGTGCCACCAGCAGAGGGGGACTGGGTGCCTACAATGAGCAGTTCTTC.